The clone carrying this TCR beta chain was seen only a few times. What it binds is not known. The CDR3 loop spans 14 amino acids. In germline, CDR1 is SEHNR, CDR2 FQNEAQ (reference sequence). J gave up 8 bases and V 3 bases, and 5 bases lay outside the gene matches. MiXCR was run by TCRdb on the 5' RACE reads, yielding one entry per CDR3 protein. The sample lists 180,000 or so distinct CDR3 sequences, approximately 10% seen once, with 35% to 45% in the top ten. The sample is drawn from a study of T cells after yellow fever vaccination. Study in general: The SMART-Seq v4 Ultra Low Input method served to prepare the low-cell-number fractions. Findings and caveats of the study: The secondary response was weaker but peaked faster, day 5 versus 15.

The input for sequencing was CD8+ T cells sorted from PBMCs, taken 15 days after the yellow fever booster vaccination. The J gene is TRBJ2-1, the V gene TRBV7-9; 9 bases are a match to TRBD2. The sequence was collected from a man between 18 and 29 years old who received the YFV17D yellow fever vaccine. In nucleotides, the CDR3 is TGTGCCAGCAGCTTGAGGATAGCGGGGGATGAGCAGTTCTTC. Its protein is CASSLRIAGDEQFF.